This TCR beta chain was captured in a study of naive and memory T cell subsets. The study's findings and limits: This RNA-based method may be sensitive to activation-related transcript changes. Far more TCRs reportedly came from tuberculin skin test site biopsies.

A note on this clonotype: Its antigen is unidentified. A read error may produce the germline difference seen at one junction end.

Treatment specified: skin biopsy from PPD injection site in Mantoux-positive individual. An oligonucleotide containing a UMI was ligated to the 3' end of TCR cDNA. Tuberculin skin test biopsies were taken where PPD was injected in Mantoux-positive people. Input was about 1 to 1,100 ng of DNase-treated total RNA without cell sorting. Ligated cDNA underwent four rounds of PCR with nested alpha and beta constant region primers and SP2. TCRdb re-called the UMI-ligation and nested PCR reads with MiXCR, one entry per CDR3 protein. Seen here are 25,000 to 35,000 distinct CDR3 sequences, 5.5% to 7.5% observed once, and the top ten hold over 3%. There are 17 residues in the CDR3. The germline V gene encodes CDR1 SGHDN and CDR2 FVKESK.

The receptor's source is an adult in good health. The rearrangement uses TRBV14 and TRBJ2-7; 9 bases are a match to TRBD1. The sequences come from skin, collected from a tuberculin skin test site. CDR3 loop: CARSHLPGQGTTVEQYF. CDR3 DNA: TGTGCCAGAAGCCACCTTCCGGGACAGGGTACCACAGTCGAGCAGTACTTC.